A single sample gave rise to the 9 T cell receptor beta chains below, sequenced in a study of CD8+ T cells in alopecia areata. After isolation, RNA underwent reverse transcription to generate cDNA as the sequencing template. Produced via immunoSEQ multiplex PCR; TCRdb's table is partial and in-frame only. This record lists about 120,000 clones, none seen once only, and the top ten clones contain less than 20%. The specimen was lesional skin. The receptors come from a C3H/HeJ mouse with alopecia areata. This strain's MHC haplotype is H2-k.

This clone was detected only a few times. TCRdb's protein and the DNA translation differ at residue 11; the protein here comes from the DNA. Mouse names are used for the genes. The part of the CDR3 DNA that was read is TGTGCCAGCAGTCTTACAGGGCATAATTCGCCC. It specifies CASSLTGHNSP. The full CDR3 is CASSLTGHNSPLYF. The chain links TRBV19 to TRBJ1-6; D might be TRBD1 (6 bases). The CDR3 extends 3 residues past the end of the read, so its final part is completed from the germline J gene. TRBJ1-6 is identified as an open reading frame with a role that is uncertain. There are 14 residues in the CDR3. Trimming shortened V by 4 bases and J by 5 bases, and 10 bases separated the two germline ends. Per germline, CDR1 FNHDT and CDR2 SITEND (reference sequence).

With respect to this clone: The listed TCRdb protein conflicts with the DNA translation at residue 10, and the protein shown is translated directly from the DNA. Mouse gene names apply. The read ends 3 residues early relative to the CDR3; the germline J gene fills the gap. The chain couples TRBV13-1 to TRBJ1-6, with a tentative D call TRBD1 (5 bases). Being an ORF, TRBJ1-6 has a function that is uncertain. V was pared by 2 bases and J by 10 bases, with 10 bases between. This CDR3 contains 13 residues. Germline values: CDR1 NSHNY, CDR2 SYGAGN. CDR3 residues: CASSEGGLSPLYF. Partial CDR3 DNA: TGTGCCAGCAGTGAGGGGGGGTTATCGCCC.

In this sample, this clone turned up a few times. The genes and germline here are from mouse. From the germline J gene comes the end of the CDR3, since the read stops 4 residues before it. This rearrangement joins TRBV13-2 to TRBJ2-7; D is undetermined. The CDR3 extends over 13 amino acids. Per germline, CDR1 NNHNN and CDR2 SYGAGS (reference sequence). This CDR3 is CASGDAKQYEQYF. CDR3 DNA (partial): TGTGCCAGCGGTGATGCAAAACAGTAT.

Points on this clone: Genes and germline are mouse. The read finishes 4 residues shy of the CDR3 end, and the germline J gene is used to complete it. The chain recombines TRBV13-2 with TRBJ1-1, with D perhaps matching TRBD1 (5 bases). The CDR3 runs to 14 residues. V was pared by 1 base and J by 4 bases, with 11 bases between. Germline lookup yields CDR1 NNHNN and CDR2 SYGAGS (reference sequence). The CDR3 bases that were read are TGTGCCAGCGGTGATTTCAGGGAGGGCACA. Encoded protein: CASGDFREGT. The CDR3 in full is CASGDFREGTEVFF.

Only a few counts were recorded for this clone. The genes and germline here are from mouse. The sequence runs out 4 residues before the end of the CDR3; the remainder is reconstructed from the germline J gene. The rearrangement links TRBV13-3 to TRBJ2-5; 7 bases map to TRBD1. Per germline, CDR1 NNHDY and CDR2 SYVADS. The junction had 11 bases not matched to a gene; V was cut back by 7 bases and J by 3 bases. This CDR3 region has 15 residues. CDR3 DNA (partial): TGTGCCAGCCGTCAGACCCAGGGGGTTCAAGAC. It is translated as CASRQTQGVQD. The entire CDR3 reads CASRQTQGVQDTQYF. Based on the CDR3 plus reference TRBV13-3 and TRBJ2-5, the full variable domain is EAAVTQSPRSKVAVTGGKVTLSCHQTNNHDYMYWYRQDTGHGLRLIHYSYVADSTEKGDIPDGYKASRPSQENFSLILELASLSQTAVYFCASRQTQGVQDTQYFGPGTRLLVL.

This clone showed up just a few times. Each gene name is a mouse one. The DNA ends 4 residues before the CDR3 does, and the rest of the CDR3 is filled in from the germline J gene. This chain links TRBV13-3 with TRBJ2-7; D perhaps matches TRBD1 (5 bases). Per germline, CDR1 NNHDY and CDR2 SYVADS. CDR3 length: 13 residues. The CDR3 bases that were read are TGTGCCAGCAGTGATGCAGGGATCCAT. As protein: CASSDAGIH. The full CDR3 sequence reads CASSDAGIHEQYF.

This clone has only a few counts. Gene names and germline refer to mouse. The observed sequence ends 4 residues before the CDR3 terminus, with the missing tail filled in from the germline J gene. The chain uses TRBV1 and TRBJ2-1; 7 bases are a match to TRBD2. J gave up 3 bases and V 0 bases, and 8 bases lay outside the gene matches. The CDR3 consists of 17 residues. Looked up from germline, CDR1 is NSQYPW and CDR2 is LRSPGD (reference sequence). The CDR3 reads CTCSADGGEGGYAEQFF. CDR3 DNA, as far as it was read: TGCACCTGCAGTGCAGACGGGGGGGAGGGAGGCTATGCT.

This clone was seen more than once but under ten times. Here the gene names and germline are mouse. The read terminates 4 residues ahead of where the CDR3 ends, so the germline J gene completes it. Other nucleotide sequences in the sample specify the same CDR3. The V call is TRBV13-3, the J call TRBJ2-5; TRBD2 agrees at 8 bases. The CDR3 sequence is 16 residues long. V lost 0 bases, J lost 0 bases, and 3 bases stayed unmatched. Germline CDR1 and CDR2: NNHDY and SYVADS. The covered CDR3 bases are TGTGCCAGCAGTGATGCTTGGGGGGGGAACCAAGAC. It translates to CASSDAWGGNQD. The complete CDR3 protein is CASSDAWGGNQDTQYF.

This clone was observed many times. All gene names here are mouse names. The read comes to an end 4 residues before the CDR3 does, leaving the germline J gene to fill in the end. V and J are TRBV13-3 and TRBJ2-3; TRBD2 aligns across 11 bases. Trimming removed 3 bases from V and 1 base from J; junction bases left unmatched: 4. The CDR3 loop spans 16 amino acids. Germline loops: CDR1 NNHDY, CDR2 SYVADS. The CDR3 sequence is CASSVGLGARAETLYF. The sequenced CDR3 bases are TGTGCCAGCAGTGTGGGACTGGGGGCCCGTGCAGAA.